This TCR beta chain is from a study of T-cell memory formation after mild COVID-19. The germline CDR1 and CDR2 sequences are SGHVS and FNYEAQ. The CDR3 runs to 15 residues. Trimming pared 3 bases from V and 2 bases from J, leaving 12 bases between. MiXCR, applied by TCRdb to the 5' RACE reads, yields one record per CDR3 protein. This sample has about 58,000 distinct CDR3 sequences, with about 27% found just once. This receptor was obtained from a man aged 18 to 30 who had mild COVID-19 (a few samples of this study predate the infection). Cell type and time point are not known. Sequenced: PBMCs or a T cell subset sorted from them (not recorded which). The chain joins TRBV7-6 to TRBJ2-3, with D unclear. CDR3: CASSLLGSHTDTQYF. The CDR3, as DNA: TGTGCCAGCAGCTTGTTGGGCAGCCACACAGATACGCAGTATTTT.